Below, 7 T cell receptor beta chains from the same sample are listed, as sequenced in a study of T cell clonotyping in hematopoietic cell transplantation. Clones were sequenced by immunoSEQ multiplex PCR, and TCRdb holds only the in-frame ones, with some missing. The repertoire holds 9,000 to 10,000 clones, with about 80% as singletons. The source material was PBMCs, sampled at the time of graft-versus-host disease after allogeneic stem cell transplant. The source of these receptors is a male patient aged 55 to 69 who had an allogeneic stem cell transplant from an unrelated donor, so the T cells may come from the graft donor. Some clones in this sample may be carry-over from other donors' samples.

This chain links TRBV6-4 with TRBJ1-1; 10 nucleotides agree with TRBD1. Germline V gene sequence: CDR1 MRHNA, CDR2 SNTAGT. This CDR3 has 14 amino acids. V shed 8 bases, J shed 4 bases, and the junction held 7 bases outside the gene matches. CDR3 in DNA: TGTGCCAGCGCCCGGGACAGGGGTGCCACTGAAGCTTTCTTT. Amino acids: CASARDRGATEAFF.

The chain couples TRBV6-5 to TRBJ2-7; 9 positions match TRBD1. Germline trimming cut 5 bases from V and 7 bases from J; bases unmatched to any gene: 12. In germline, CDR1 is MNHEY, CDR2 SVGAGI. CDR3 length equals 15 residues. As DNA, the CDR3 is TGTGCCAGCAGTACTACACAGGGGGCGCTGGGGGAGCAGTACTTC. Its protein is CASSTTQGALGEQYF.

V and J are TRBV19 and TRBJ1-2; 8 nucleotides align to TRBD1. V lost 5 bases and J lost 6; bases outside the gene matches: 5. Per the germline V gene, CDR1 is LNHDA and CDR2 is SQIVND (reference sequence). The CDR3 has 13 amino acids. The CDR3 DNA is TGTGCCAGTAGTCCCCAGGGGGCACATGGCTACACCTTC. Protein: CASSPQGAHGYTF.

The rearrangement uses TRBV14 and TRBJ2-3; D not certain. This CDR3 has 19 amino acids. Looked up from germline, CDR1 is SGHDN and CDR2 is FVKESK. The ends were cut back, 1 base at V and 8 bases at J, with 28 bases in the middle. The DNA of the CDR3 is TGTGCCAGCAGCCAAGGAACTATTCCCCAGTTGGGGTGGAAGGGTACGCAGTATTTT. Encoded protein: CASSQGTIPQLGWKGTQYF.

The CDR3 DNA sequence: TGTGCCAGCAGTCCGGGAAGGAACACTGAAGCTTTCTTT. This gives the protein CASSPGRNTEAFF. The chain is built from TRBV2 and TRBJ1-1; D gene unclear. Between the trimmed V and J ends, which lost 5 bases and 1 base, there was a span of 8 bases. Germline loops: CDR1 SNHLY, CDR2 FYNNEI. This CDR3 is 13 amino acids long.

The chain recombines TRBV7-2 with TRBJ2-3; 8 bases match TRBD2. CDR1 is SGHTA and CDR2 is FQGNSA in the germline V gene. V shed 1 base and J 4 bases; nucleotides not matched to a gene: 7. The CDR3 length is 16 residues. The CDR3 sequence is CASSLGSSGVSDTQYF. The CDR3 nucleotides are TGTGCCAGCAGCTTAGGGAGTAGCGGGGTTTCAGATACGCAGTATTTT.

This clone is labeled medium-sized. CDR3 sequence: CAISEQGPTNEKLFF. The CDR3 region has the DNA TGTGCCATCAGTGAACAGGGGCCAACTAATGAAAAACTGTTTTTT. V gene TRBV10-3 combines with J gene TRBJ1-4; 7 bases align to TRBD1. The ends lost 3 bases at V and 0 bases at J; junction bases unmatched: 1. This CDR3 has 15 residues. CDR1 and CDR2 from the germline V gene are ENHRY and SYGVKD.